The 27 T cell receptor beta chains below come from one sample, sequenced in a study of blood T cell dynamics during melanoma immunotherapy. The data were produced by immunoSEQ multiplex PCR, yet TCRdb's version contains in-frame clones alone and is incomplete. The profile shows 10,000 to 12,000 clones, around 87% of them singletons. Time point indicated: week 3, after first cycle of checkpoint inhibitor. The material sequenced was blood, taken from a patient treated with checkpoint blockade. These receptors came from a human donor with melanoma.

CDR3 nucleotide sequence: TGTGCCAGCAACTCAAGCCCTAACTATGGCTACACCTTC. As protein: CASNSSPNYGYTF. V and J are TRBV7-8 and TRBJ1-2; D is unresolved. Germline V gives CDR1 SGHVS, CDR2 FQNEAQ. This CDR3 region has 13 residues. Trimming stripped 7 bases from V and 0 bases from J, with 9 bases between.

V usage is TRBV7-9 and J usage is TRBJ2-2; D uncertain. This CDR3 comprises 15 residues. CDR1 is SEHNR and CDR2 is FQNEAQ in the germline V gene (reference sequence). V was clipped by 5 bases and J by 6 bases, with 16 bases between them. The DNA for the CDR3 is TGTGCCAGCAGCCCCCAAGGACGGGCCCCCGGGGAGCTGTTTTTT. It yields the protein CASSPQGRAPGELFF.

The chain carries TRBV7-9 and TRBJ1-4, with 12 bases aligning to TRBD1. This CDR3 has 17 amino acids. V trimming: 3 bases; J trimming: 7 bases; junction bases outside the gene matches: 9. In germline, CDR1 is SEHNR, CDR2 FQNEAQ (reference sequence). In DNA, the CDR3 is TGTGCCAGCAGCTTGGGGACAGGGGGCCCGGGGATTGAAAAACTGTTTTTT. Translating it yields CASSLGTGGPGIEKLFF.

V and J are TRBV5-1 and TRBJ2-7, with 8 bases fitting TRBD1. The CDR3 sequence is 16 residues long. Per the germline V gene, CDR1 is SGHRS and CDR2 is YFSETQ. Losses at the gene ends were 0 bases for V and 5 bases for J; bases not matched to a gene: 10. This chain's CDR3 is CASSLGQGFGYDEQYV. The CDR3 coding sequence is TGCGCCAGCAGCTTGGGACAGGGGTTCGGTTACGACGAGCAGTACGTC.

The chain carries TRBV11-2 and TRBJ2-5; D ambiguous. The J call is in doubt because the DNA end fits TRBJ2-7 better. Per the germline V gene, CDR1 is SGHAT and CDR2 is FQNNGV. The CDR3 contains 13 residues. Here the CDR3 reads CASSLRSLYEQYF. CDR3 nucleotide sequence: TGTGCCAGCAGCCTCCGCTCACTCTACGAGCAGTACTTC.

The J gene is TRBJ2-2, the V gene TRBV4-1; TRBD1 matches at 8 bases. CDR1 MGHRA and CDR2 YSYEKL come from the germline V gene. Unmatched junction bases numbered 5, after V lost 1 base and J lost 1 base. The length of the CDR3 is 17 residues. The CDR3 coding sequence is TGCGCCAGCAGCCAAGGCCGCGGACAGGGGAACACCGGGGAGCTGTTTTTT. It encodes CASSQGRGQGNTGELFF.

CDR3 bases: TGTGCCAGCAGCCCCGCGGCCGGTGGCTACACCTTC. This encodes CASSPAAGGYTF. The chain combines TRBV7-2 with TRBJ1-2; D is undetermined. Deletions cut 5 bases from V and 7 bases from J, with 11 bases between. The CDR3 consists of 12 residues. Germline CDR1 is SGHTA and CDR2 is FQGNSA.

The CDR3 spells CASSEGFYEQYF. CDR3 in DNA: TGCGCCAGCAGTGAGGGGTTCTACGAGCAGTACTTC. The gene calls are TRBV10-1 and TRBJ2-7; no reliable D call. The germline gives CDR1 WNHNN, CDR2 SYGVQD (reference sequence). The length of the CDR3 is 12 residues. Trimming took 2 bases from V and 3 from J, leaving 5 bases between them.

The genes are TRBV29-1 and TRBJ2-3; 8 bases agree with TRBD2. Trimming cost V 0 bases and J 12 bases; bases outside gene matches: 8. The CDR3 is 13 amino acids. CDR1 is SQVTM and CDR2 is ANQGSEA in the germline V gene. CDR3 sequence (DNA): TGCAGCGTTGAAGATCTGGCGGGGGGTTCACAGTATTTT. It yields the protein CSVEDLAGGSQYF.

The chain combines TRBV18 with TRBJ1-4, with TRBD1 matching over 7 bases. This CDR3 is built from 14 residues. CDR1 is KGHSH, CDR2 LQKENI, per germline. The V segment lost 2 bases and the J segment 8 bases; nucleotides outside the gene matches: 5. The CDR3 loop is CASSPKGAQEKLFF. CDR3 DNA: TGTGCCAGCTCACCAAAGGGGGCTCAGGAAAAACTGTTTTTT.

The chain joins TRBV9 to TRBJ1-6; 7 bases are shared with TRBD1. Germline CDR1 SGDLS, CDR2 YYNGEE. The CDR3 length is 14 residues. V lost 0 bases and J lost 7; bases outside the gene matches: 1. CDR3 sequence: CASSVGGQNSPLHF. The CDR3 DNA reads TGTGCCAGCAGCGTAGGGGGACAGAATTCACCCCTCCACTTT.

The rearrangement links TRBV13 to TRBJ1-2, with TRBD1 identical over 11 bases. V was clipped by 5 bases and J by 6 bases; unmatched bases: 2. The germline CDR1 and CDR2 sequences are PRHDT and FYEKMQ (reference sequence). The length of the CDR3 is 13 residues. In DNA form, the CDR3 reads TGTGCCAGCAGCCGGGACAGGGGGAATGGCTACACCTTC. Protein sequence: CASSRDRGNGYTF.

The chain combines TRBV9 with TRBJ1-1, with 7 bases aligning to TRBD1. CDR3 length: 15 amino acids. After removal of 4 bases from V and 5 bases from J, the junction contained 11 bases not matched to a gene. The V gene's germline CDR1 is SGDLS and CDR2 YYNGEE. The CDR3 DNA sequence: TGTGCCAGCAGCCCGGAGGGCAGGGGGAAAACTGAAGCTTTCTTT. Its translation: CASSPEGRGKTEAFF.

The chain couples TRBV10-3 to TRBJ1-2; D is unclear. Per germline, CDR1 ENHRY and CDR2 SYGVKD. The CDR3 sequence is 13 residues long. Trimming pared 4 bases from V and 6 bases from J, leaving 12 bases between. The CDR3 DNA sequence: TGTGCCATCAGTGGGTCAAGATCGAATGGCTACACCTTC. It encodes CAISGSRSNGYTF.

The gene calls are TRBV7-9 and TRBJ1-5; TRBD1 aligns across 11 bases. Germline CDR1 reads SEHNR; CDR2 reads FQNEAQ (reference sequence). The CDR3 is made up of 14 amino acids. After removal of 5 bases from V and 8 bases from J, the junction contained 5 bases not matched to a gene. DNA for the CDR3: TGTGCCAGCAGCCCCGGACAGGGGGCTGAGCCCCAGCATTTT. This codes for CASSPGQGAEPQHF.

The chain combines TRBV19 with TRBJ1-1; perhaps TRBD1 as D (5 bases). Germline V CDR1 and CDR2: LNHDA, SQIVND (reference sequence). V lost 6 bases and J lost 10, with 15 bases in between. CDR3 length: 12 residues. The CDR3 region is CASSTQAGGAFF. CDR3 DNA sequence: TGTGCCAGTAGCACGCAGGCGGGGGGAGCTTTCTTT.

This clone was observed a few times. This chain joins TRBV11-2 and TRBJ2-1; the match to TRBD1 covers 11 bases. The V segment lost 6 bases and the J segment 5 bases; nucleotides outside the gene matches: 6. The germline V gene encodes CDR1 SGHAT and CDR2 FQNNGV. The CDR3 consists of 15 residues. The CDR3 bases are TGTGCCAGCAGATCAGGACAGGGGGCAAACAATGAGCAGTTCTTC. Translated: CASRSGQGANNEQFF.

V gene TRBV15 combines with J gene TRBJ2-5, with D perhaps being TRBD1 or TRBD2 (5 bases each). Per the germline V gene, CDR1 is LNHNV and CDR2 is YYDKDF (reference sequence). This CDR3 has 14 amino acids. Trimming removed 1 base from V and 4 bases from J, with 10 bases in between. This CDR3 is CATSRVRDGETQYF. The CDR3 DNA sequence: TGTGCCACCAGCAGAGTTAGGGACGGAGAGACCCAGTACTTC.

The chain links TRBV7-2 to TRBJ1-4; TRBD1 is a possible D gene (6 bases). The V end was cut by 5 bases, the J end by 7 bases, with 17 bases between. CDR1 is SGHTA, CDR2 FQGNSA, per germline. The CDR3 totals 15 residues. As DNA, the CDR3 is TGTGCCAGCAGCACCCAGGGGAATAGAGGTGAAAAACTGTTTTTT. Protein product: CASSTQGNRGEKLFF.

CDR3 DNA: TGTGCCAGTAGTTTCCTTGCGGGGGGCCCCTACGAGCAGTACTTC. This gives the protein CASSFLAGGPYEQYF. The V and J genes are TRBV19 and TRBJ2-7, with 8 bases lining up with TRBD2. The germline CDR1 and CDR2 sequences are LNHDA and SQIVND (reference sequence). The CDR3 has 15 amino acids. After removal of 5 bases from V and 2 bases from J, the junction contained 8 bases not matched to a gene.

The chain carries TRBV20-1 and TRBJ2-5, with D possibly matching TRBD2 (5 bases). CDR3 size: 11 residues. The germline CDR1 and CDR2 sequences are DFQATT and SNEGSKA (reference sequence). Trimming left V 6 bases short and J 7 bases short, with 12 bases between. CDR3 residues: CSAHGEGTQYF. DNA for the CDR3: TGCAGTGCCCACGGGGAAGGGACCCAGTACTTC.

This chain joins TRBV19 and TRBJ2-6, with D perhaps TRBD1 (6 bases). The V end lost 5 bases, the J end lost 0 bases, and 14 bases lay between the germline ends. This CDR3 comprises 17 residues. Per germline, CDR1 LNHDA and CDR2 SQIVND (reference sequence). For the CDR3, the DNA is TGTGCCAGTAGTCCAACTACAGGGTTCTCTGGGGCCAACGTCCTGACTTTC. It is translated as CASSPTTGFSGANVLTF.

The rearrangement joins TRBV30 to TRBJ1-2, with 8 nucleotides matching TRBD1. J gave up 4 bases and V 2 bases, and 6 bases lay outside the gene matches. The CDR3 length is 14 residues. Germline V gives CDR1 GTSNPN, CDR2 SVGIG (reference sequence). The DNA of the CDR3 is TGTGCCTGGAGTCCGGACAGGGTAGTCTATGGCTACACCTTC. Residues: CAWSPDRVVYGYTF.

The chain couples TRBV6-1 to TRBJ2-7; D possibly corresponds to TRBD1 (6 bases). The CDR3 contains 13 residues. V lost 10 bases and J 4 bases, leaving 17 bases between the germline ends. Germline-derived CDR1 and CDR2 are MNHNS and SASEGT. Here the CDR3 reads CATGGQGNYEQYF. DNA of the CDR3: TGTGCCACCGGCGGGCAGGGGAATTACGAGCAGTACTTC.

The table lists this clone with a count of one. The same CDR3 arises from other DNA sequences in this sample as well. The V call is TRBV5-6, the J call TRBJ1-3; weak D call: TRBD1 (5 bases). Trimming pared 0 bases from V and 6 bases from J, leaving 10 bases between. Germline V gene lookup returns CDR1 SGHDT and CDR2 YYEEEE. This CDR3 spans 14 amino acids. CDR3 DNA: TGTGCCAGCAGCTTGGCCGAGGGGCCAAACACCATATATTTT. It encodes CASSLAEGPNTIYF.

This chain links TRBV5-1 with TRBJ2-5, with a tentative D call TRBD1 (5 bases). The germline V gene encodes CDR1 SGHRS and CDR2 YFSETQ. The CDR3 sequence is 14 residues long. The V end was cut by 5 bases, the J end by 5 bases, with 16 bases between. The CDR3 nucleotides read TGCGCCAGCAGACCACAGGACCAGTGGGAGACCCAGTACTTC. Translating it yields CASRPQDQWETQYF.

The CDR3 reads CASSLVADYGYTF. CDR3 nucleotides: TGTGCCAGCAGCTTAGTAGCGGATTATGGCTACACCTTC. The genes are TRBV7-2 and TRBJ1-2; D call uncertain. This CDR3 is 13 amino acids long. The germline V and J ends were trimmed by 1 base and 5 bases, with 8 bases remaining between them. Per the germline V gene, CDR1 is SGHTA and CDR2 is FQGNSA.